Following are 18 T cell receptor beta chains from one sample sequenced in a study of blood T cell repertoires in COVID-19. The assay was immunoSEQ multiplex PCR, and TCRdb's table has in-frame clones only and misses some. The data hold approximately 76,000 clones, with approximately 88% observed a single time. The sequenced sample was peripheral blood. All receptors come from a human donor in a cohort sampled during active COVID-19.

The gene calls are TRBV7-2 and TRBJ2-1, with D unclear. From germline, CDR1 is SGHTA and CDR2 FQGNSA. The V end lost 1 base, the J end lost 0 bases, and 7 bases lay between the germline ends. The CDR3 length is 15 residues. The chain's CDR3 is CASSLGASSYNEQFF. CDR3 coding DNA: TGTGCCAGCAGCTTAGGTGCGAGCTCCTACAATGAGCAGTTCTTC.

The chain carries TRBV18 and TRBJ2-7, with a possible D match to TRBD2 (7 bases). Germline-derived CDR1 and CDR2 are KGHSH and LQKENI. V was cut by 4 bases and J by 9 bases, with 16 bases left in between. This CDR3 has 13 amino acids. The CDR3 is CASSRDYLGGQYF. The CDR3, as DNA: TGTGCCAGCTCACGGGACTACTTAGGGGGGCAGTACTTC.

V gene TRBV5-4 combines with J gene TRBJ2-7; 10 bases fit TRBD2. CDR1 is SGHNT, CDR2 YYREEE, per germline (reference sequence). CDR3 length equals 14 residues. J gave up 6 bases and V 0 bases, and 3 bases lay outside the gene matches. This CDR3 is CASSLVRTSGEQYF. CDR3 bases: TGTGCCAGCAGCTTGGTGCGGACTAGCGGCGAGCAGTACTTC.

The chain is built from TRBV6-5 and TRBJ2-7, with 7 bases identical to TRBD1. Germline V CDR1 and CDR2: MNHEY, SVGAGI. V was pared by 7 bases and J by 1 base, with 4 bases of the junction left unmatched. CDR3 length: 13 residues. The CDR3 coding sequence is TGTGCCAGCATTAAGACAGGGTCCTACGAGCAGTACTTC. Amino acids: CASIKTGSYEQYF.

This chain uses TRBV7-2 with TRBJ2-5; maybe TRBD2 (6 bases). V was clipped by 4 bases and J by 3 bases, with 12 bases between them. The CDR3 is 14 amino acids. Germline V CDR1 and CDR2: SGHTA, FQGNSA. The CDR3, as DNA: TGTGCCAGCAGCTCACTAGCAGGTGAAGAGACCCAGTACTTC. The encoded protein is CASSSLAGEETQYF.

This rearrangement joins TRBV11-3 to TRBJ2-7; 9 bases fit TRBD1. V lost 7 bases, J lost 3 bases, and 7 bases stayed unmatched. Germline CDR1 is SGHNT and CDR2 is YENEEA. The CDR3 is 14 amino acids. The CDR3 DNA reads as TGTGCCAGCACCCGGACAGGGGCAATCTACGAGCAGTACTTC. Translating it yields CASTRTGAIYEQYF.

J is TRBJ1-2 and V is TRBV6-5; 9 nucleotides match TRBD1. Germline values: CDR1 MNHEY, CDR2 SVGAGI. J was trimmed by 8 bases and V by 6 bases; bases with no gene match: 7. The CDR3 extends over 13 amino acids. The CDR3 DNA sequence: TGTGCCAGCAGAAAAACAGGGGGCCTAGGCTACACCTTC. It specifies CASRKTGGLGYTF.

The gene calls are TRBV6-2 or TRBV6-3 and TRBJ2-7; 8 bases agree with TRBD2. Germline V gene sequence: CDR1 MNHEY, CDR2 SVGEGT. This CDR3 region has 13 residues. The V segment lost 5 bases and the J segment 6 bases; nucleotides outside the gene matches: 6. CDR3 DNA sequence: TGTGCCAGCAGTCCCCTTACTAGCGGCGAGCAGTACTTC. Its protein is CASSPLTSGEQYF.

The chain has TRBV10-3 and TRBJ1-2; no clear D. Trimming left V 0 bases short and J 8 bases short, with 25 bases between. The CDR3 has 18 residues. Germline V gives CDR1 ENHRY, CDR2 SYGVKD. For the CDR3, the DNA is TGTGCCATCAGTGAGTCGAGAGGAGACGAAAAATACAATCCGGGCTACACCTTC. It specifies CAISESRGDEKYNPGYTF.

The V and J genes are TRBV19 and TRBJ1-2, with 8 positions matching TRBD1. Germline V gene sequence: CDR1 LNHDA, CDR2 SQIVND (reference sequence). This CDR3 is 15 amino acids long. With 1 base clipped from V and 1 base from J, the junction kept 2 bases outside the gene matches. CDR3 in amino acids: CASSIGTGLNYGYTF. The DNA for the CDR3 is TGTGCCAGTAGTATAGGGACAGGGCTTAACTATGGCTACACCTTC.

This clone was counted many times. The rearrangement links TRBV18 to TRBJ1-5; 8 bases fit TRBD1. Germline V lookup: CDR1 KGHSH, CDR2 LQKENI. The CDR3 covers 15 residues. V dropped 3 bases and J dropped 2; count of bases not matched to a gene: 3. CDR3 DNA: TGTGCCAGCTCACCCGACAGGGGCGGCAATCAGCCCCAGCATTTT. This sequence encodes CASSPDRGGNQPQHF. Drawing the rest from reference TRBV18 and TRBJ1-5, the complete variable domain is NAGVMQNPRHLVRRRGQEARLRCSPMKGHSHVYWYRQLPEEGLKFMVYLQKENIIDESGMPKERFSAEFPKEGPSILRIQQVVRGDSAAYFCASSPDRGGNQPQHFGDGTRLSIL.

This clone is a singleton in its sample. The chain combines TRBV29-1 with TRBJ2-7; possible D gene TRBD2, 7 bases. Trimming left V 6 bases short and J 3 bases short, with 21 bases between. The CDR3 is made up of 15 amino acids. The germline V gene encodes CDR1 SQVTM and CDR2 ANQGSEA. The CDR3 loop reads CSVYQRGGQVYEQYF. CDR3 bases: TGCAGCGTCTACCAGAGGGGGGGACAAGTCTACGAGCAGTACTTC.

This clone showed up just once. The chain couples TRBV24-1 to TRBJ1-5; D gene uncertain. CDR1 is KGHDR, CDR2 SFDVKD, per germline. The CDR3 extends over 14 amino acids. Between the trimmed V and J ends, which lost 5 bases and 0 bases, there was a span of 7 bases. As DNA, the CDR3 is TGTGCCACCAGTGGCGTTTATAGCAATCAGCCCCAGCATTTT. This gives the protein CATSGVYSNQPQHF.

The gene calls are TRBV18 and TRBJ1-2; TRBD1 matches 7 bases. The CDR3 sequence is 15 residues long. Germline CDR1 and CDR2: KGHSH and LQKENI. The V gene end was trimmed by 6 bases and the J gene end by 7 bases; junction bases not matched to a gene: 14. The chain's CDR3 is CASSPDLRQGGGYTF. The DNA of the CDR3 is TGTGCCAGCTCTCCCGACCTTCGACAGGGCGGTGGCTACACCTTC.

The J gene is TRBJ2-7, the V gene TRBV7-2, with 8 bases matching TRBD2. The J segment lost 3 bases and the V segment lost 5 bases, leaving 6 bases of the junction unmatched. CDR1 SGHTA and CDR2 FQGNSA come from the germline V gene. This CDR3 has 14 residues. The CDR3 DNA reads as TGTGCCAGCAGCCCCGTGGCGGGGGGCTACGAGCAGTACTTC. Protein: CASSPVAGGYEQYF.

The V call is TRBV7-2, the J call TRBJ1-2; 7 nucleotides align to TRBD1. The V segment lost 4 bases and the J segment 2 bases; nucleotides outside the gene matches: 7. This CDR3 has 15 amino acids. Germline values: CDR1 SGHTA, CDR2 FQGNSA. CDR3 sequence reads: CASSSPRTGNYGYTF. DNA of the CDR3: TGTGCCAGCAGCTCCCCCCGGACAGGAAACTATGGCTACACCTTC.

Only one count was recorded for this clone. The rearrangement uses TRBV24-1 and TRBJ2-1, with 7 bases lining up with TRBD1. The CDR3 is 14 amino acids. Germline V lookup: CDR1 KGHDR, CDR2 SFDVKD. The junction had 3 bases not matched to a gene; V was cut back by 2 bases and J by 6 bases. The DNA for the CDR3 is TGTGCCACCAGTGATTCTGGACAGGTCAATGAGCAGTTCTTC. It encodes CATSDSGQVNEQFF.

This clone was seen just once. This chain uses TRBV7-9 with TRBJ2-7, with 7 bases lining up with TRBD1. Trimming took 2 bases from V and 2 from J; bases not matched to a gene: 6. This CDR3 comprises 15 residues. Germline V gene sequence: CDR1 SEHNR, CDR2 FQNEAQ (reference sequence). The DNA of the CDR3 is TGTGCCAGCAGCTTAAACAGGGGACCAACCTACGAGCAGTACTTC. It translates to CASSLNRGPTYEQYF.